This passage covers 21 T cell receptor beta chains from one sample sequenced in a study of cytomegalovirus exposure and HLA in healthy donors. Both 60 Vbeta primers and 13 Jbeta primers went into the PCR. The assay was immunoSEQ multiplex PCR, and TCRdb's table has in-frame clones only and misses some. The sample has 200,000 or so clones; around 80% are singletons. Sequencing used PBMCs. All receptors come from a man in his forties or fifties in good health and CMV-seronegative.

This chain links TRBV29-1 with TRBJ2-7, with 7 bases identical to TRBD2. CDR3 length: 16 amino acids. CDR1 SQVTM and CDR2 ANQGSEA come from the germline V gene. The V gene end was trimmed by 4 bases and the J gene end by 2 bases; junction bases not matched to a gene: 14. The CDR3 here is CSVVLSGAGRAYEQYF. CDR3 in DNA: TGCAGCGTTGTTCTTTCTGGGGCAGGGAGGGCCTACGAGCAGTACTTC.

This chain uses TRBV21-1 with TRBJ2-1; the listed D gene, TRBD2, was not tested against the DNA. TRBV21-1 is shown as a pseudogene. CDR3 length: 21 residues. The CDR3 bases are TGTGCCAGCAGCCTCTCCGTGGGGGGAATAACTACTAGCGGGAGATACAATGAGCAGTTCTTC. Its translation is CASSLSVGGITTSGRYNEQFF.

This chain joins TRBV29-1 and TRBJ2-3; D call uncertain. Germline-derived CDR1 and CDR2 are SQVTM and ANQGSEA. The CDR3 consists of 17 residues. V was shortened by 1 base and J by 6 bases, with 23 bases between the two germline ends. The CDR3, as DNA: TGCAGCGTTGAAGTGATTGTCGGTCGTGGTTCGGAGGATACGCAGTATTTT. Translated, it gives CSVEVIVGRGSEDTQYF.

The J gene is TRBJ1-1, the V gene TRBV5-4; the D is unclear. The CDR3 length is 15 residues. CDR1 and CDR2 (germline): SGHNT, YYREEE (reference sequence). The germline V and J ends were trimmed by 4 bases and 0 bases, with 13 bases remaining between them. The CDR3 DNA sequence: TGTGCCAGCAGCCAAGAATGGGCTGTGAACACTGAAGCTTTCTTT. Protein: CASSQEWAVNTEAFF.

The rearrangement joins TRBV4-1 to TRBJ1-5; D gene unclear. Germline V CDR1 and CDR2: MGHRA, YSYEKL. CDR3 length: 15 amino acids. With 1 base removed from V and 5 bases from J, the gap between germline ends came to 12 bases. CDR3 DNA sequence: TGCGCCAGCAGCCAAGCGGGGTCCTACTATCAGCCCCAGCATTTT. Its translation: CASSQAGSYYQPQHF.

The chain uses TRBV27 and TRBJ2-1, with 9 bases that match TRBD2. The CDR3 runs 15 residues. CDR1 and CDR2 from the germline V gene are MNHEY and SMNVEV (reference sequence). Trimming at V came to 2 bases and at J to 6 bases, leaving 5 bases not matched to a gene. CDR3 nucleotide sequence: TGTGCCAGCAGTTTAGGCGGGGGGGCCGGCAATGAGCAGTTCTTC. This gives the protein CASSLGGGAGNEQFF.

This chain connects TRBV7-2 to TRBJ1-2; TRBD1 aligns across 11 bases. Germline V CDR1 and CDR2: SGHTA, FQGNSA. The ends lost 6 bases at V and 8 bases at J; junction bases unmatched: 8. This CDR3 is 14 amino acids long. CDR3 nucleotide sequence: TGTGCCAGCAGACTAGGACAGGGGGCAGGAGGCTACACCTTC. As protein: CASRLGQGAGGYTF.

CDR3 region: CASSQETGGGYTF. The DNA of the CDR3 is TGCGCCAGCAGCCAAGAAACGGGGGGCGGCTACACCTTC. The chain combines TRBV4-3 with TRBJ1-2, with D perhaps matching TRBD1 (6 bases). The CDR3 spans 13 residues. Germline values: CDR1 LGHNA, CDR2 YSLEER. Between the trimmed V and J ends, which lost 0 bases and 8 bases, there was a span of 10 bases.

This chain uses TRBV30 with TRBJ2-1, with 7 bases that match TRBD1. The CDR3 consists of 13 residues. Germline V gene sequence: CDR1 GTSNPN, CDR2 SVGIG (reference sequence). Germline trimming cut 5 bases from V and 6 bases from J; bases unmatched to any gene: 7. The chain's CDR3 is CAWGRQGGNEQFF. In nucleotides, the CDR3 is TGTGCCTGGGGAAGACAGGGCGGCAATGAGCAGTTCTTC.

This rearrangement joins TRBV18 to TRBJ2-3; 9 bases fit TRBD2. CDR1 and CDR2 from the germline V gene are KGHSH and LQKENI. The CDR3 contains 16 residues. The J segment lost 4 bases and the V segment lost 5 bases, leaving 10 bases of the junction unmatched. CDR3 sequence reads: CASSTTGAGGPDTQYF. For the CDR3, the DNA is TGTGCCAGCTCAACGACGGGGGCGGGGGGGCCAGATACGCAGTATTTT.

This chain uses TRBV6-1 with TRBJ2-6; D is unresolved. Germline-derived CDR1 and CDR2 are MNHNS and SASEGT. The V and J ends lost 8 bases and 11 bases respectively, with 16 bases between them. The CDR3 length is 13 residues. The CDR3, as DNA: TGTGCCAGCGCAGGAAAAGCTTTTCACGTCCTGACTTTC. Amino acid sequence: CASAGKAFHVLTF.

This rearrangement joins TRBV7-2 to TRBJ1-2; 9 nucleotides align to TRBD1. J lost 7 bases, V lost 5 bases, and 8 bases had no gene match. This CDR3 comprises 14 residues. Germline V gene data show CDR1 as SGHTA and CDR2 as FQGNSA. The CDR3 bases are TGTGCCAGCAGCCAGGGGGGACAGGGAGGTGGCTACACCTTC. It codes for CASSQGGQGGGYTF.

Concerning this clone itself: One junction end does not reproduce the germline sequence, and a read error may be involved. The chain recombines TRBV7-9 with TRBJ1-1, with 7 nucleotides matching TRBD1. In germline, CDR1 is SEHNR, CDR2 FQNEAQ (reference sequence). This CDR3 is 16 amino acids long. The CDR3 DNA follows: TGTTCCAGCAGCCCCGGGCCGGACAGGTCGAACACTGAAGCTTTCTTT. Amino acid sequence: CSSSPGPDRSNTEAFF.

The count of this clone is one. The chain carries TRBV7-8 and TRBJ2-4, with TRBD2 matching 7 bases. V lost 1 base, J lost 6 bases, and 0 bases stayed unmatched. This CDR3 has 13 residues. Germline assignment: CDR1 SGHVS and CDR2 FQNEAQ. For the CDR3, the DNA is TGTGCCAGCAGCTTAGGCGGGGGAAACATTCAGTACTTC. Protein: CASSLGGGNIQYF. The variable domain in full, with the rest retrieved from reference TRBV7-8 and TRBJ2-4, is GAGVSQSPRYKVAKRGQDVALRCDPISGHVSLFWYQQALGQGPEFLTYFQNEAQLDKSGLPSDRFFAERPEGSVSTLKIQRTQQEDSAVYLCASSLGGGNIQYFGAGTRLSVL.

For this clone: In the same sample, other DNA sequences code for this CDR3. The V and J genes are TRBV6-5 and TRBJ1-6; 11 bases are a match to TRBD1. The ends lost 2 bases at V and 7 bases at J; junction bases unmatched: 4. The germline V gene encodes CDR1 MNHEY and CDR2 SVGAGI. The CDR3 consists of 16 residues. The CDR3 DNA reads TGTGCCAGCAGTTACACGGGACAGGGGGGAAATTCACCCCTCCACTTT. It encodes CASSYTGQGGNSPLHF.

The chain carries TRBV11-2 and TRBJ1-3; D is ambiguous. CDR3 length equals 13 residues. Per germline, CDR1 SGHAT and CDR2 FQNNGV. V was pared by 1 base and J by 7 bases, with 8 bases between. The CDR3 spells CASSLGAGNTIYF. The DNA of the CDR3 is TGTGCCAGCAGCTTAGGTGCGGGGAACACCATATATTTT.

Here the CDR3 reads CAWNSRDRDEQYF. The CDR3 DNA reads as TGTGCCTGGAACTCCCGGGACAGAGACGAGCAGTACTTC. V and J are TRBV30 and TRBJ2-7; 7 nucleotides agree with TRBD1. Per germline, CDR1 GTSNPN and CDR2 SVGIG (reference sequence). The J segment lost 5 bases and the V segment lost 4 bases, leaving 8 bases of the junction unmatched. The CDR3 spans 13 residues.

The rearrangement links TRBV10-3 to TRBJ1-6, with D uncertain. The CDR3 contains 14 residues. Germline loops: CDR1 ENHRY, CDR2 SYGVKD. Trimming pared 8 bases from V and 4 bases from J, leaving 12 bases between. DNA for the CDR3: TGTGCCATCCGGAGGACGGAATATAATTCACCCCTCCACTTT. The encoded protein is CAIRRTEYNSPLHF.

This clone was recorded a few times. The genes are TRBV29-1 and TRBJ2-3, with a possible D match to TRBD2 (5 bases). Germline lookup yields CDR1 SQVTM and CDR2 ANQGSEA. This CDR3 region has 13 residues. With 4 bases removed from V and 2 bases from J, the gap between germline ends came to 10 bases. In DNA, the CDR3 is TGCAGCGTTGGGTCCGGGGACACAGATACGCAGTATTTT. It translates to CSVGSGDTDTQYF.

The chain is built from TRBV27 and TRBJ2-7; maybe TRBD1 (5 bases). The V gene's germline CDR1 is MNHEY and CDR2 SMNVEV (reference sequence). The V end was cut by 5 bases, the J end by 0 bases, with 11 bases between. The CDR3 covers 14 residues. In DNA, the CDR3 is TGTGCCAGCAGTAGAAAGGACACCTCCTACGAGCAGTACTTC. The encoded protein is CASSRKDTSYEQYF.

This clone has just a few counts. The CDR3 DNA reads TGCAGCGGTGGACTTGACACAGATACGCAGTATTTT. Amino acids: CSGGLDTDTQYF. The chain couples TRBV29-1 to TRBJ2-3; D perhaps matches TRBD2 (5 bases). CDR1 is SQVTM and CDR2 is ANQGSEA in the germline V gene. This CDR3 spans 12 amino acids. V was trimmed by 7 bases and J by 2 bases, leaving 10 bases between them.